This T cell receptor (beta chain) came from a study of cytomegalovirus exposure and HLA in healthy donors. A multiplex PCR was run with 60 Vbeta primers and 13 Jbeta primers. Clones were read by immunoSEQ multiplex PCR, and TCRdb kept only the in-frame ones, dropping some. The sample contains about 160,000 clones, around 80% of which appear only once. To note about this clone: The antigen is undetermined.

The CDR3 has 15 residues. The V end lost 1 base, the J end lost 1 base, and 10 bases lay between the germline ends. CDR1 and CDR2 from the germline V gene are SEHNR and FQNEAQ (reference sequence). General study findings and limits: In an earlier analysis, most TCR beta V segments were productive about 87% or about 30% of the time. One variant, a missense change in DCLRE1C, was linked in a later analysis to TCR beta V- and J-gene trimming. A few V segments could not be told apart, such as TRBV6-2 and TRBV6-3, and were left out. There were a few CMV-associated chains whose specificity for CMV antigens was confirmed in vitro.

The sequencing input was PBMCs. The chain combines TRBV7-9 with TRBJ2-5, with a possible D match to TRBD1 (6 bases). This TCR was recovered from a woman aged 35 to 49 in good health and CMV-seropositive. CDR3 sequence: CASSLVGTPQETQYF. CDR3 DNA: TGTGCCAGCAGCTTAGTGGGGACACCCCAAGAGACCCAGTACTTC.